This passage covers 19 T cell receptor beta chains from one sample sequenced in a study of blood T cell repertoires in COVID-19. Method: immunoSEQ multiplex PCR; TCRdb's copy keeps in-frame clones and lacks some. The sample lists tens of thousands of clones; 70% to 90% were seen once. Sequences were obtained from peripheral blood. Receptors were obtained from a human donor in a cohort sampled during active COVID-19.

The chain uses TRBV6-2 or TRBV6-3 and TRBJ2-7, with D tentatively TRBD2 (6 bases). Germline V lookup: CDR1 MNHEY, CDR2 SVGEGT. The CDR3 has 14 amino acids. Trimming took 2 bases from V and 6 from J, leaving 14 bases between them. The CDR3 protein is CASSYPPRGGEQYF. CDR3 DNA: TGTGCCAGCAGTTACCCCCCTCGGGGAGGCGAGCAGTACTTC.

The rearrangement uses TRBV7-9 and TRBJ2-1; 12 positions agree with TRBD2. With V trimmed by 5 bases and J by 3 bases, 5 bases remained unmatched. Germline values: CDR1 SEHNR, CDR2 FQNEAQ (reference sequence). The CDR3 runs to 16 residues. The CDR3, as DNA: TGTGCCAGCAGCCCCGTGACTAGCGGGAGCTACAATGAGCAGTTCTTC. This sequence encodes CASSPVTSGSYNEQFF.

The chain uses TRBV28 and TRBJ1-5; 8 positions agree with TRBD1. Trimming cost V 5 bases and J 4 bases; bases outside gene matches: 7. Germline V gene lookup returns CDR1 MDHEN and CDR2 SYDVKM. The CDR3 sequence is 15 residues long. CDR3 sequence reads: CASSPPQGENQPQHF. For the CDR3, the DNA is TGTGCCAGCAGTCCCCCACAGGGGGAGAATCAGCCCCAGCATTTT.

This clone was detected only a few times. The chain has TRBV19 and TRBJ2-7; D might be TRBD1 (6 bases). CDR1 and CDR2 from the germline V gene are LNHDA and SQIVND (reference sequence). This CDR3 has 14 amino acids. V was trimmed by 4 bases and J by 2 bases, leaving 12 bases between them. The CDR3 region is CASSTSTGAYEQYF. CDR3 sequence (DNA): TGTGCCAGTAGTACCTCGACAGGAGCCTACGAGCAGTACTTC.

The chain uses TRBV28 and TRBJ2-3; the match to TRBD1 covers 9 bases. With 6 bases clipped from V and 4 bases from J, the junction kept 8 bases outside the gene matches. The germline gives CDR1 MDHEN, CDR2 SYDVKM. This CDR3 is 15 amino acids long. The DNA of the CDR3 is TGTGCCAGCAGCTCACCGGGACAGGGTTCAGATACGCAGTATTTT. Protein product: CASSSPGQGSDTQYF.

This chain uses TRBV6-5 with TRBJ1-1; a possible D gene is TRBD1 (5 bases). Trimming shortened V by 6 bases and J by 2 bases, and 13 bases separated the two germline ends. The CDR3 has 14 amino acids. Germline V lookup: CDR1 MNHEY, CDR2 SVGAGI. CDR3 protein: CASRGPTANTEAFF. DNA of the CDR3: TGTGCCAGCAGGGGCCCGACAGCTAACACTGAAGCTTTCTTT.

The table lists this clone with a count of one. This sequence joins TRBV18 and TRBJ2-3, with D hard to call. The CDR3 totals 15 residues. V was pared by 3 bases and J by 0 bases, with 10 bases between. Per the germline V gene, CDR1 is KGHSH and CDR2 is LQKENI. The CDR3 DNA sequence: TGTGCCAGCTCACCGGAGAGACTTAGCACAGATACGCAGTATTTT. It is translated as CASSPERLSTDTQYF.

The chain links TRBV7-2 to TRBJ2-5, with a tentative D call TRBD2 (6 bases). Trimming stripped 11 bases from V and 1 base from J, with 26 bases between. The CDR3 has 17 amino acids. Germline V CDR1 and CDR2: SGHTA, FQGNSA. The CDR3 bases are TGTGCCGGCCTTACTCAAGAAGGGAGGAGGATCCAAGAGACCCAGTACTTC. Translating it yields CAGLTQEGRRIQETQYF.

The chain couples TRBV10-2 to TRBJ2-7; TRBD1 might be the D (6 bases). The CDR3 length is 14 residues. The germline gives CDR1 WSHSY, CDR2 SAAADI. V dropped 2 bases and J dropped 0 bases, with 8 bases sitting between them. The CDR3 here is CASSERGSSYEQYF. CDR3 DNA sequence: TGCGCCAGCAGTGAGAGGGGGAGCTCCTACGAGCAGTACTTC.

The chain couples TRBV7-8 to TRBJ2-3; a possible D gene is TRBD2 (5 bases). Germline V gene lookup returns CDR1 SGHVS and CDR2 FQNEAQ. Trimming cost V 6 bases and J 4 bases, with 20 bases left between them. There are 16 residues in the CDR3. The CDR3 nucleotides are TGTGCCAGCAGTTTCCTTCGGGGTCGGGCGGCAGATACGCAGTATTTT. It translates to CASSFLRGRAADTQYF.

This clone was counted once. The chain couples TRBV9 to TRBJ2-7; 7 bases fit TRBD1. The CDR3 loop spans 15 amino acids. Per the germline V gene, CDR1 is SGDLS and CDR2 is YYNGEE. J lost 4 bases, V lost 0 bases, and 7 bases had no gene match. CDR3 in DNA: TGTGCCAGCAGCGTAGCCCCAGGGACAGTTTACGAGCAGTACTTC. Its protein is CASSVAPGTVYEQYF.

This chain connects TRBV9 to TRBJ2-7, with D perhaps matching TRBD1 (6 bases). CDR1 SGDLS and CDR2 YYNGEE come from the germline V gene. The CDR3 totals 14 residues. V was shortened by 0 bases and J by 6 bases, with 13 bases between the two germline ends. CDR3 in amino acids: CASSVDRVRGEQYF. The CDR3 region has the DNA TGTGCCAGCAGCGTAGACAGGGTGCGTGGCGAGCAGTACTTC.

This clone was seen a handful of times. This chain joins TRBV11-2 and TRBJ1-2; maybe TRBD1 (6 bases). This CDR3 has 15 residues. The V end lost 3 bases, the J end lost 4 bases, and 15 bases lay between the germline ends. The germline V gene has CDR1 SGHAT and CDR2 FQNNGV. CDR3 amino acids: CASSFGGRLRYGYTF. The CDR3 bases are TGTGCCAGCAGCTTCGGGGGGCGACTTCGCTATGGCTACACCTTC.

The CDR3 DNA reads TGTGCCAGCAGCCCCAGACTAGCGGCTACCTACGAGCAGTACTTC. It encodes CASSPRLAATYEQYF. J is TRBJ2-7 and V is TRBV7-9, with 9 bases fitting TRBD2. This CDR3 contains 15 residues. V was pared by 5 bases and J by 2 bases, with 7 bases of the junction left unmatched. Germline loops: CDR1 SEHNR, CDR2 FQNEAQ (reference sequence).

The V gene is TRBV7-2, the J gene TRBJ2-3; 13 nucleotides align to TRBD2. The CDR3 has 14 residues. Germline-derived CDR1 and CDR2 are SGHTA and FQGNSA. The J segment lost 9 bases and the V segment lost 5 bases, leaving 5 bases of the junction unmatched. In DNA, the CDR3 is TGTGCCAGCAGCGCCGGGACTAGCGGGACGACGCAGTATTTT. Amino acid sequence: CASSAGTSGTTQYF. Combining the CDR3 with reference TRBV7-2 and TRBJ2-3 gives the whole variable domain GAGVSQSPSNKVTEKGKDVELRCDPISGHTALYWYRQSLGQGLEFLIYFQGNSAPDKSGLPSDRFSAERTGGSVSTLTIQRTQQEDSAVYLCASSAGTSGTTQYFGPGTRLTVL.

This clone was counted once. V is TRBV12-5 and J is TRBJ1-3; D call uncertain. V was shortened by 0 bases and J by 0 bases, with 12 bases between the two germline ends. Looked up from germline, CDR1 is LGHNT and CDR2 is FRNRAP. CDR3 length: 17 residues. In nucleotides, the CDR3 is TGTGCTAGTGGTTTGGTAGGCAGGTACAGCTCTGGAAACACCATATATTTT. As protein: CASGLVGRYSSGNTIYF.

This chain joins TRBV7-2 and TRBJ2-3, with 11 bases aligning to TRBD2. This CDR3 has 16 amino acids. J gave up 0 bases and V 7 bases, and 6 bases lay outside the gene matches. Germline assignment: CDR1 SGHTA and CDR2 FQGNSA. Here the CDR3 reads CASTSTSGTSTDTQYF. CDR3 DNA: TGTGCCAGCACCTCGACTAGCGGGACTAGCACAGATACGCAGTATTTT.

The chain links TRBV4-1 to TRBJ1-1; unclear D gene. There are 11 residues in the CDR3. CDR1 is MGHRA and CDR2 is YSYEKL in the germline V gene. Trimming stripped 6 bases from V and 8 bases from J, with 10 bases between. As DNA, the CDR3 is TGCGCCAGCAGAACAACGGGGGAAGCTTTCTTT. Translated: CASRTTGEAFF.

This clone was counted only a few times. The chain carries TRBV14 and TRBJ1-1; 8 nucleotides agree with TRBD1. With 4 bases clipped from V and 4 bases from J, the junction kept 11 bases outside the gene matches. Germline lookup yields CDR1 SGHDN and CDR2 FVKESK. This CDR3 has 16 residues. CDR3 bases: TGTGCCAGCAGCCCCCGGACAGGGCCCAGGGCCACTGAAGCTTTCTTT. Translation: CASSPRTGPRATEAFF.